A selection of T cell receptor beta chains follows, all from one sample in a study of cytomegalovirus exposure and HLA in healthy donors. Sequencing was performed with immunoSEQ multiplex PCR; in TCRdb, only in-frame clones are kept and a portion is missing. The repertoire holds just over 200,000 clones, with roughly 84% as singletons. Input material: PBMCs. These receptor sequences come from a man aged 50 to 59 in good health and CMV-seronegative. The CDR3 runs from the conserved cysteine through the conserved F or W. The D gene is left open where the match is weak. Rows may omit the clone size; those that give it use once, few, many or a size class.

clone_size	d_call	cdr3_length	j_call	v_call	cdr3_aa	cdr3_nt
.	TRBD1	15	TRBJ2-7	TRBV18	CASSQKTGGTYEQYF	TGTGCCAGCTCACAGAAGACAGGGGGCACCTACGAGCAGTACTTC
.	TRBD2	15	TRBJ2-3	TRBV5-1	CASSLTSGSWDTQYF	TGCGCCAGCAGCTTAACTAGCGGGAGTTGGGATACGCAGTATTTT
.	.	15	TRBJ1-3	TRBV4-2	CASSQDRILGNTIYF	TGTGCCAGCAGCCAAGATCGAATACTAGGGAACACCATATATTTT
.	TRBD2	14	TRBJ2-7	TRBV9	CASSAGGSPYEQYF	TGTGCCAGCAGCGCGGGGGGTTCGCCCTACGAGCAGTACTTC
once	TRBD2	15	TRBJ2-1	TRBV27	CASSFGGSSYNEQFF	TGTGCCAGCAGTTTTGGCGGGAGCTCCTACAATGAGCAGTTCTTC
.	.	15	TRBJ2-1	TRBV11-3	CASSLGGGRMNEQFF	TGTGCCAGCAGCCTAGGGGGCGGGAGGATGAATGAGCAGTTCTTC
few	TRBD2	19	TRBJ2-7	TRBV6-7	CASRPGLAGGPIIDYEQYF	TGTGCCAGCAGACCTGGACTAGCGGGAGGCCCAATAATTGACTACGAGCAGTACTTC
.	.	14	TRBJ2-5	TRBV18	CASSPQADQETQYF	TGTGCCAGCTCACCACAGGCGGACCAAGAGACCCAGTACTTC
once	TRBD1	15	TRBJ2-7	TRBV6-6	CASSEPGTGSYEQYF	TGTGCCAGCAGCGAACCCGGGACAGGGTCCTACGAGCAGTACTTC
.	.	16	TRBJ1-6	TRBV4-2	CASSQDTGQPNSPLHF	TGTGCCAGCAGCCAAGATACAGGACAGCCTAATTCACCCCTCCACTTT
few	.	16	TRBJ1-3	TRBV25-1	CASSDSDRIIRDTIYF	TGTGCCAGCAGTGATTCCGACAGGATCATCCGTGACACCATATATTTT
.	TRBD1	14	TRBJ2-7	TRBV30	CAWSVGSGGYEQYF	TGTGCCTGGAGTGTAGGGTCAGGGGGCTACGAGCAGTACTTC
.	TRBD1	14	TRBJ1-2	TRBV5-1	CASSLGDRADGYTF	TGCGCCAGCAGCTTAGGGGACAGGGCTGATGGCTACACCTTC
.	TRBD1	16	TRBJ1-5	TRBV15	CATSSRTGGSNQPQHF	TGTGCCACCAGCAGTCGGACAGGGGGTTCCAATCAGCCCCAGCATTTT
.	.	13	TRBJ1-5	TRBV28	CASSLGRQLGQHF	TGTGCCAGCAGTTTGGGGAGACAACTGGGCCAGCATTTT
.	.	15	TRBJ2-3	TRBV27	CASRRPGSKEDTQYF	TGTGCCAGCAGGCGCCCCGGGTCCAAGGAAGATACGCAGTATTTT
.	.	15	TRBJ1-5	TRBV19	CASLGGTNSNQPQHF	TGTGCCAGTCTCGGGGGAACGAATAGCAATCAGCCCCAGCATTTT
.	.	17	TRBJ1-5	TRBV1	CTSSHVRGGPGVQPQHF	TGCACCAGCAGCCATGTGAGGGGGGGCCCCGGGGTGCAGCCCCAGCATTTT
few	.	13	TRBJ2-2	TRBV5-4	CASRIPGGGELFF	TGTGCCAGCAGAATCCCCGGCGGCGGGGAGCTGTTTTTT
.	.	18	TRBJ2-3	TRBV27	CASSLSAEAGATTDTQYF	TGTGCCAGCAGTTTATCTGCGGAGGCAGGGGCGACCACAGATACGCAGTATTTT
few	.	13	TRBJ2-1	TRBV5-4	CASSLAVRPEQFF	TGTGCCAGCAGCTTGGCGGTCAGGCCTGAGCAGTTCTTC
.	.	16	TRBJ2-2	TRBV4-2	CASSPRTALNTGELFF	TGTGCCAGCAGCCCGCGGACAGCTCTGAACACCGGGGAGCTGTTTTTT
.	TRBD1	15	TRBJ2-7	TRBV7-9	CASSLRTGDSYEQYF	TGTGCCAGCAGCTTAAGGACAGGGGACTCCTACGAGCAGTACTTC
few	.	14	TRBJ1-1	TRBV28	CASSSRGGFTEAFF	TGTGCCAGCAGTTCGAGAGGGGGATTTACTGAAGCTTTCTTT
.	.	12	TRBJ2-7	TRBV2	CASKGEGYEQYF	TGTGCCAGCAAGGGGGAAGGCTACGAGCAGTACTTC
.	.	13	TRBJ1-1	TRBV7-6	CASSTRENTEAFF	TGTGCCAGCAGCACCCGAGAGAACACTGAAGCTTTCTTT
.	.	15	TRBJ1-1	TRBV5-4	CASPFSRGCYTEAFF	TGTGCCAGCCCCTTTTCCCGAGGGTGCTACACTGAAGCTTTCTTT
.	TRBD2	15	TRBJ2-1	TRBV6-5	CASRGIRLADNEQFF	TGTGCCAGCAGGGGGATCCGACTAGCGGACAATGAGCAGTTCTTC
.	TRBD1	15	TRBJ2-3	TRBV5-1	CASSAGQGSGDTQYF	TGCGCCAGCAGCGCCGGACAGGGATCGGGAGATACGCAGTATTTT
.	.	12	TRBJ1-1	TRBV10-3	CAIRGQSPEAFF	TGTGCCATCAGAGGACAGAGCCCCGAAGCTTTCTTT
.	TRBD1	15	TRBJ1-1	TRBV19	CASTRWGQGNTEAFF	TGTGCCAGTACGAGGTGGGGACAGGGGAACACTGAAGCTTTCTTT
.	TRBD2	13	TRBJ2-7	TRBV28	CASKGLAAGEQYF	TGTGCCAGCAAGGGACTAGCGGCCGGCGAGCAGTACTTC
.	TRBD1	13	TRBJ1-1	TRBV19	CASSPGQRTEAFF	TGTGCCAGTTCCCCGGGACAGCGCACTGAAGCTTTCTTT
.	.	16	TRBJ2-5	TRBV7-9	CASSTPIGLRQETQYF	TGTGCCAGCAGCACCCCAATAGGACTTAGACAAGAGACCCAGTACTTC
.	.	15	TRBJ1-2	TRBV5-4	CASSFISRVNYGYTF	TGTGCCAGCAGCTTCATTTCCAGGGTTAACTATGGCTACACCTTC
.	TRBD2	16	TRBJ2-3	TRBV5-1	CASTRVGGTLTDTQYF	TGCGCCAGCACCCGCGTGGGGGGGACCCTTACAGATACGCAGTATTTT
.	TRBD2	17	TRBJ2-7	TRBV9	CASSPWTSGKGSYEQYF	TGTGCCAGCAGCCCTTGGACTAGCGGGAAGGGGTCCTACGAGCAGTACTTC
.	TRBD1	19	TRBJ2-1	TRBV7-9	CASSFRGREAIMPYNEQFF	TGTGCCAGCAGCTTCAGGGGGCGCGAAGCTATCATGCCCTACAATGAGCAGTTCTTC
.	.	14	TRBJ2-7	TRBV6-5	CASLKVNRGYEQYF	TGTGCCAGCCTCAAGGTAAACCGAGGCTACGAGCAGTACTTC
.	.	12	TRBJ1-1	TRBV2	CASSELGTEAFF	TGTGCCAGCAGTGAACTCGGCACTGAAGCTTTCTTT
.	TRBD2	15	TRBJ2-7	TRBV7-9	CASSLSASGTYEQYF	TGTGCCAGCAGCTTATCGGCTAGCGGCACCTACGAGCAGTACTTC
.	TRBD1	15	TRBJ1-1	TRBV19	CASSTQTGEFTEAFF	TGTGCCAGTAGTACCCAGACAGGGGAGTTCACTGAAGCTTTCTTT
.	TRBD1	14	TRBJ1-4	TRBV6-1	CASRTGFSGEKLFF	TGTGCCAGCAGGACAGGGTTCTCGGGTGAAAAACTGTTTTTT
.	.	14	TRBJ2-2	TRBV15	CATSNQQGIRELFF	TGTGCCACCAGCAACCAGCAGGGGATCCGGGAGCTGTTTTTT
.	.	13	TRBJ1-5	TRBV30	CAWRDRNNQPQHF	TGTGCCTGGAGAGACAGGAACAATCAGCCCCAGCATTTT
.	TRBD2	15	TRBJ2-7	TRBV27	CASSLGTSGSHEQYF	TGTGCCAGCAGTTTAGGGACTAGCGGGAGCCACGAGCAGTACTTC
few	.	14	TRBJ1-5	TRBV19	CASGASGGNQPQHF	TGTGCCAGCGGTGCGAGCGGAGGCAATCAGCCCCAGCATTTT
.	TRBD2	15	TRBJ2-4	TRBV9	CASSAAGGRGNIQYF	TGTGCCAGCAGCGCAGCGGGGGGTAGGGGAAACATTCAGTACTTC
.	.	15	TRBJ2-2	TRBV7-9	CASSLMAGSIGELFF	TGTGCCAGCAGCTTAATGGCGGGATCGATCGGGGAGCTGTTTTTT
.	.	11	TRBJ2-7	TRBV2	CASSVNQVEYF	TGTGCCAGCAGTGTAAATCAGGTGGAGTACTTC
few	TRBD2	15	TRBJ2-3	TRBV6-5	CASSPGLASTDTQYF	TGTGCCAGCAGTCCAGGACTAGCTAGCACAGATACGCAGTATTTT
.	TRBD2	15	TRBJ2-1	TRBV27	CASSDLAGVSNEQFF	TGTGCCAGCAGTGACCTAGCGGGAGTTAGTAATGAGCAGTTCTTC
.	TRBD1	14	TRBJ1-6	TRBV6-6	CASRGQGRISPLHF	TGTGCCAGCAGGGGACAGGGCCGGATTTCACCCCTCCACTTT